This paragraph covers one T cell receptor (beta chain) sequence. No antigen is known for it. CDR1 and CDR2 from the germline V gene are SGHNT and YYREEE (reference sequence). There are 16 residues in the CDR3. Trimming took 4 bases from V and 5 from J; bases not matched to a gene: 12. The sample originates from a study of T cell responses to AZD1222 COVID-19 vaccine. Findings and limits, study-wide: Every sample of the repertoires postdated the peak T cell response. AZD1222 recipients seropositive at baseline numbered only 5 to 7.

The repertoire was sequenced with immunoSEQ multiplex PCR; TCRdb's copy has only in-frame clones and lacks some. The table shows tens of thousands of clones, with 90% to 95% occurring only once. This receptor was obtained from an adult in good health. The chain combines TRBV5-4 with TRBJ2-5; TRBD2 matches 9 bases. The material sequenced was peripheral blood, taken on day 0 of MenACWY control vaccination. The CDR3 DNA is TGTGCCAGCAGCCGAGGAGGAGGGCTAGCGGGGGAGACCCAGTACTTC. Translation gives CASSRGGGLAGETQYF.